The 6 T cell receptor beta chains presented below share a single source sample, sequenced in a study of TIL therapy for anti-PD-1-resistant metastatic lung cancer. Time point: pre-treatment sample, taken before nivolumab and TIL therapy. The libraries were made with immunoSEQ v3. Assay used: immunoSEQ multiplex PCR; TCRdb lists only in-frame clones, some missing. The repertoire has some 57,000 clones, around 86% of them found once; the top ten carry roughly 2.6%. The material was blood, obtained at baseline. These receptors all come from a person aged 25-79 years with non-small cell lung cancer.

This sequence joins TRBV6-4 and TRBJ2-7, with D perhaps being TRBD1 or TRBD2 (5 bases each). Germline V lookup: CDR1 MRHNA, CDR2 SNTAGT. This CDR3 is 15 amino acids long. Trimming removed 3 bases from V and 4 bases from J, with 16 bases in between. The CDR3 DNA is TGTGCCAGCAGTGAAGCCGGGACCCAATGTTACGAGCAGTACTTC. Translating gives CASSEAGTQCYEQYF.

This chain connects TRBV27 to TRBJ2-7; no firm D call. The CDR3 has 15 residues. V was pared by 4 bases and J by 1 base, with 14 bases between. From germline, CDR1 is MNHEY and CDR2 SMNVEV (reference sequence). This chain's CDR3 is CASSSLTDRSYEQYF. The CDR3 nucleotides are TGTGCCAGCAGTTCGTTAACAGACCGGTCCTACGAGCAGTACTTC.

The J gene is TRBJ2-3, the V gene TRBV27, with TRBD1 matching 7 bases. With V trimmed by 0 bases and J by 0 bases, 3 bases remained unmatched. The CDR3 runs 16 residues. Germline V gene lookup returns CDR1 MNHEY and CDR2 SMNVEV (reference sequence). CDR3 region: CASSLSGTVSTDTQYF. The CDR3 DNA reads TGTGCCAGCAGTTTATCAGGGACAGTGAGCACAGATACGCAGTATTTT.

The chain carries TRBV28 and TRBJ2-7; tentatively, D is TRBD1 (7 bases). Germline V gene sequence: CDR1 MDHEN, CDR2 SYDVKM. V lost 5 bases and J 7 bases, leaving 15 bases between the germline ends. The CDR3 spans 13 residues. In DNA form, the CDR3 reads TGTGCCAGCAGTCGGGGGACAGCAGGGGAGCAGTACTTC. Protein: CASSRGTAGEQYF.

This clone was found a few times. The chain recombines TRBV5-1 with TRBJ1-3; D unclear. This CDR3 has 15 amino acids. V lost 3 bases and J 3 bases, leaving 13 bases between the germline ends. Per germline, CDR1 SGHRS and CDR2 YFSETQ. The CDR3 sequence: CASSSGGGYGNTIYF. DNA of the CDR3: TGCGCCAGCAGCTCGGGAGGAGGGTATGGAAACACCATATATTTT.

The rearrangement uses TRBV7-9 and TRBJ2-5; possible D gene TRBD1, 5 bases. CDR1 SEHNR and CDR2 FQNEAQ come from the germline V gene (reference sequence). Trimming pared 5 bases from V and 5 bases from J, leaving 6 bases between. The CDR3 totals 11 residues. In nucleotides, the CDR3 is TGTGCCAGCAGCGGGGCGGAGACCCAGTACTTC. This sequence encodes CASSGAETQYF.